The 23 T cell receptor beta chains below come from one sample, sequenced in a study of T-cell reconstitution after alpha-beta-depleted transplantation in children. Preparing the TCRbeta library involved the use of unique molecular identifiers. One entry per CDR3 protein results from TCRdb running MiXCR on the PCR reads. The sample yields 700,000 or so distinct CDR3 sequences, around 13% seen once. The sequencing used PBMCs, collected before TCRalphabeta/CD19-depleted stem cell transplant. Every receptor here comes from a girl aged 2 to 10 with congenital amegakaryocytic thrombocytopenia, due to receive a stem cell transplant.

This clonotype was seen ten or more times. The chain uses TRBV5-1 and TRBJ2-3; 11 nucleotides match TRBD2. Germline values: CDR1 SGHRS, CDR2 YFSETQ. The V and J ends lost 3 bases and 1 base, in that order; junction bases with no gene match: 13. The CDR3 contains 19 residues. CDR3 coding DNA: TGCGCCAGCAGCTCCGCTCCCAAAACTAGCGGGGGCCGCACAGATACGCAGTATTTT. Amino acids: CASSSAPKTSGGRTDTQYF.

Concerning this clonotype itself: One base away lies a much larger clone, so this may be a sequencing read error. V is TRBV28 and J is TRBJ1-2; D remains unclear. This CDR3 spans 13 amino acids. With 5 bases removed from V and 8 bases from J, the gap between germline ends came to 15 bases. CDR1 is MDHEN and CDR2 is SYDVKM in the germline V gene. CDR3 nucleotides: TGTGCCAGCAGTCAGCCCCATGTGGGGGGCTACACCTTC. Its translation is CASSQPHVGGYTF.

The chain links TRBV7-8 to TRBJ2-2; no clear D gene. From germline, CDR1 is SGHVS and CDR2 FQNEAQ. The CDR3 is 15 residues long. Trimming removed 4 bases from V and 7 bases from J, with 16 bases in between. The CDR3 loop is CASSSTTSKYGELFF. The CDR3 DNA follows: TGTGCCAGCAGCTCAACGACTTCTAAATACGGGGAGCTGTTTTTT. The variable domain in full, with the rest retrieved from reference TRBV7-8 and TRBJ2-2, is GAGVSQSPRYKVAKRGQDVALRCDPISGHVSLFWYQQALGQGPEFLTYFQNEAQLDKSGLPSDRFFAERPEGSVSTLKIQRTQQEDSAVYLCASSSTTSKYGELFFGEGSRLTVL.

The chain links TRBV27 to TRBJ2-7, with D hard to call. This CDR3 is 13 amino acids long. The germline V gene encodes CDR1 MNHEY and CDR2 SMNVEV (reference sequence). V lost 2 bases and J lost 0, with 5 bases in between. CDR3 bases: TGTGCCAGCAGTTTAAAATCCTCCTACGAGCAGTACTTC. Its protein is CASSLKSSYEQYF.

The chain joins TRBV12-3 or TRBV12-4 to TRBJ2-5, with D perhaps matching TRBD1 (6 bases). This CDR3 has 15 amino acids. V lost 6 bases and J 6 bases, leaving 20 bases between the germline ends. CDR3 bases: TGTGCCAGCAGCAGGGGACCTACCGGGGTGAAGACCCAGTACTTC. It translates to CASSRGPTGVKTQYF.

This clonotype was seen ten or more times. DNA for the CDR3: TGCGCCAGCAGCTTATCAAACAGCGTACTAGCCAAAAACATTCAGTACTTC. This gives the protein CASSLSNSVLAKNIQYF. The chain carries TRBV5-1 and TRBJ2-4, with unresolved D. This CDR3 comprises 17 residues. Germline loops: CDR1 SGHRS, CDR2 YFSETQ. Trimming removed 2 bases at V and 0 bases at J, with 15 bases between.

The rearrangement joins TRBV19 to TRBJ2-7, with TRBD1 as a possible D gene (6 bases). V lost 10 bases to trimming and J lost 5 bases, with 18 bases between them. The CDR3 is made up of 13 amino acids. Germline V gene lookup returns CDR1 LNHDA and CDR2 SQIVND (reference sequence). The CDR3 spells CATRGTRPNEQYF. CDR3 nucleotide sequence: TGTGCCACCAGGGGCACAAGACCCAACGAGCAGTACTTC.

This clonotype appeared many times. The chain employs TRBV10-3 and TRBJ1-1, with TRBD1 matching over 8 bases. The CDR3 has 14 residues. Germline CDR1 and CDR2: ENHRY and SYGVKD. V lost 3 bases and J lost 7; bases outside the gene matches: 7. The CDR3 is CAISENRGNGEAFF. CDR3 nucleotide sequence: TGTGCCATCAGTGAAAACAGGGGGAATGGTGAAGCTTTCTTT.

The sample holds a few counts of this clonotype. The V call is TRBV12-3 or TRBV12-4, the J call TRBJ1-1, with D possibly TRBD1 on 5 matching bases. The V end was cut by 5 bases, the J end by 11 bases, with 24 bases between. The CDR3 runs to 15 residues. CDR3 residues: CASSPRVAGPRRAFF. CDR3 bases: TGTGCCAGCAGTCCCAGGGTGGCGGGGCCGCGCAGGGCTTTCTTT.

This rearrangement joins TRBV20-1 to TRBJ2-5; 7 nucleotides align to TRBD1. Germline CDR1 is DFQATT and CDR2 is SNEGSKA (reference sequence). This CDR3 has 13 amino acids. CDR3 residues: CSTAGTDRETQYF. As DNA, the CDR3 is TGCAGCACAGCCGGGACAGATCGAGAGACCCAGTACTTC.

The chain joins TRBV5-5 to TRBJ2-5; D is perhaps TRBD1 (5 bases). CDR3 length: 15 residues. Germline lookup yields CDR1 SGHKS and CDR2 YYEKEE (reference sequence). V was trimmed by 0 bases and J by 5 bases, leaving 14 bases between them. In DNA form, the CDR3 reads TGTGCCAGCAGCTTGGAGCAGGGCCGATCCGAGACCCAGTACTTC. Its protein is CASSLEQGRSETQYF.

With regard to this clonotype: Since a much larger clone is just one base distant, this may be a read error. The chain employs TRBV11-1 and TRBJ2-1; D ambiguous. Germline assignment: CDR1 SGHAT and CDR2 FQDESV (reference sequence). CDR3 length: 13 residues. The CDR3 is CASILEGWNEQFF. CDR3 nucleotides: TGTGCCAGCATCTTAGAAGGATGGAATGAGCAGTTCTTC.

Many counts were recorded for this clonotype. This chain links TRBV5-1 with TRBJ2-1, with D unclear. Germline V gene sequence: CDR1 SGHRS, CDR2 YFSETQ. V lost 4 bases and J 0 bases, leaving 11 bases between the germline ends. The CDR3 extends over 15 amino acids. Here the CDR3 reads CASSLDVSSYNEQFF. DNA of the CDR3: TGCGCCAGCAGCCTGGACGTCAGCTCCTACAATGAGCAGTTCTTC. Using reference TRBV5-1 and TRBJ2-1 for the parts outside the CDR3, the full variable domain is KAGVTQTPRYLIKTRGQQVTLSCSPISGHRSVSWYQQTPGQGLQFLFEYFSETQRNKGNFPGRFSGRQFSNSRSEMNVSTLELGDSALYLCASSLDVSSYNEQFFGPGTRLTVL.

This clonotype was counted ten times or more. V usage is TRBV9 and J usage is TRBJ2-7; unclear D gene. Trimming took 8 bases from V and 2 from J, leaving 2 bases between them. The CDR3 contains 9 residues. CDR1 and CDR2 (germline): SGDLS, YYNGEE. CDR3 region: CARPYEQYF. The CDR3 nucleotides read TGTGCCAGACCCTACGAGCAGTACTTC.

This clonotype was picked up a small number of times. V gene TRBV5-1 combines with J gene TRBJ1-3; TRBD1 aligns across 7 bases. The V segment lost 2 bases and the J segment 2 bases; nucleotides outside the gene matches: 4. Germline CDR1 and CDR2: SGHRS and YFSETQ. The CDR3 length is 15 residues. The CDR3 bases are TGCGCCAGCAGCTTCGACAGGGCAACTGGAAACACCATATATTTT. Protein sequence: CASSFDRATGNTIYF.

This clonotype was recorded at least ten times. This rearrangement joins TRBV5-1 to TRBJ2-1; 9 bases match TRBD1. This CDR3 comprises 17 residues. V shed 4 bases and J 4 bases; nucleotides not matched to a gene: 12. Germline CDR1 is SGHRS and CDR2 is YFSETQ. CDR3 sequence reads: CASSKRPPGQGYNEQFF. Written as DNA, the CDR3 is TGCGCCAGCAGCAAACGACCCCCGGGACAGGGTTACAATGAGCAGTTCTTC.

This sequence joins TRBV5-1 and TRBJ2-1, with D perhaps being TRBD1 or TRBD2 (5 bases each). The CDR3 spans 13 residues. The germline V and J ends were trimmed by 4 bases and 9 bases, with 14 bases remaining between them. Germline-derived CDR1 and CDR2 are SGHRS and YFSETQ. The CDR3 DNA reads as TGCGCCAGCAGCCCAGGGCTTAGCGCTGAGCAGTTCTTC. As protein: CASSPGLSAEQFF.

This clonotype was counted ten times or more. The chain joins TRBV20-1 to TRBJ2-7; D may be TRBD1 (6 bases). The length of the CDR3 is 15 residues. Germline loops: CDR1 DFQATT, CDR2 SNEGSKA (reference sequence). V dropped 6 bases and J dropped 3 bases, with 21 bases sitting between them. The CDR3 region has the DNA TGCAGTGCCCGCGTCGTCGGGAAGGGGGTCTACGAGCAGTACTTC. It codes for CSARVVGKGVYEQYF.

This clonotype was detected only a few times. The chain combines TRBV5-1 with TRBJ1-6; the D is unclear. Germline V gives CDR1 SGHRS, CDR2 YFSETQ. With 2 bases removed from V and 8 bases from J, the gap between germline ends came to 8 bases. CDR3 size: 13 residues. The CDR3 DNA follows: TGCGCCAGCAGCTTTCGTGGGGATTCACCCCTCCACTTT. As protein: CASSFRGDSPLHF.

This clonotype came up a few times. The chain is built from TRBV12-3 or TRBV12-4 and TRBJ2-3, with 8 bases that match TRBD2. CDR3 length equals 15 residues. With 6 bases clipped from V and 5 bases from J, the junction kept 10 bases outside the gene matches. CDR3 sequence reads: CASRRLAGVEDTQYF. CDR3 DNA: TGTGCCAGCAGGAGGCTAGCGGGCGTTGAAGATACGCAGTATTTT.

The sample holds many counts of this clonotype. V is TRBV29-1 and J is TRBJ2-3, with D possibly TRBD2 on 7 matching bases. V lost 4 bases to trimming and J lost 4 bases, with 12 bases between them. Per the germline V gene, CDR1 is SQVTM and CDR2 is ANQGSEA. This CDR3 is built from 13 residues. The CDR3 here is CSVVQGGPDTQYF. The DNA of the CDR3 is TGCAGCGTTGTACAGGGAGGGCCAGATACGCAGTATTTT.

This clonotype has ten or more counts. The rearrangement links TRBV6-1 to TRBJ1-2; TRBD1 matches at 7 bases. There are 16 residues in the CDR3. Germline-derived CDR1 and CDR2 are MNHNS and SASEGT. Unmatched junction bases numbered 17, after V lost 5 bases and J lost 8 bases. This CDR3 reads CASSPTPLDRAEGYTF. CDR3 sequence (DNA): TGTGCCAGCAGTCCCACTCCTCTAGACAGGGCCGAAGGCTACACCTTC.

The chain uses TRBV12-3 or TRBV12-4 and TRBJ2-2; 11 nucleotides agree with TRBD1. This CDR3 is 16 amino acids long. The junction had 2 bases not matched to a gene; V was cut back by 5 bases and J by 0 bases. CDR3 in amino acids: CASSPGQGANTGELFF. CDR3 coding DNA: TGTGCCAGCAGTCCGGGACAGGGGGCGAACACCGGGGAGCTGTTTTTT.